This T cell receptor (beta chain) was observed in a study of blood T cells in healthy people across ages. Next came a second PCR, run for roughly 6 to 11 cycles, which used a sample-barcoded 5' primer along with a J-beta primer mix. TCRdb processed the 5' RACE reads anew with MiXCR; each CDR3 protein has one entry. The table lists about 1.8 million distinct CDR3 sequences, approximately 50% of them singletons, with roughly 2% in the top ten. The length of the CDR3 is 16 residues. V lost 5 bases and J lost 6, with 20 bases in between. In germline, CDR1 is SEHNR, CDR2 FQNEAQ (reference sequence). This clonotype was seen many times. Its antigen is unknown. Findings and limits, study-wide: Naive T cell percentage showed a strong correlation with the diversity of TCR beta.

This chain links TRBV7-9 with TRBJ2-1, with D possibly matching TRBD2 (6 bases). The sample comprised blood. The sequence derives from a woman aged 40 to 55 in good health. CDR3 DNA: TGTGCCAGCAGCCCCTTAGGGCGGGGTCTCTCCAATGAGCAGTTCTTC. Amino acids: CASSPLGRGLSNEQFF.